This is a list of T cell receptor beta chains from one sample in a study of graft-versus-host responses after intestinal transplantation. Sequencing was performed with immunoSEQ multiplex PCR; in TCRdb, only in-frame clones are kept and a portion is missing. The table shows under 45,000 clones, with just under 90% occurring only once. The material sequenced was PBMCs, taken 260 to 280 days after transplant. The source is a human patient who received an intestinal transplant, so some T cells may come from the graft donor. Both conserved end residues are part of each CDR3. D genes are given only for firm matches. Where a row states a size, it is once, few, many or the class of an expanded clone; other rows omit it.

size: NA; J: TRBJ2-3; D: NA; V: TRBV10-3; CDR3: CAISEQSGGSTDTQYF; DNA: TGTGCCATCAGTGAGCAGTCAGGGGGGAGCACAGATACGCAGTATTTT
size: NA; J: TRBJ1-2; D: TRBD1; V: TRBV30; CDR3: CAWSETGFNGYTF; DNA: TGTGCCTGGAGTGAGACAGGGTTCAATGGCTACACCTTC
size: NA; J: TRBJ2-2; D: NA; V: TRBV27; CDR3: CASMGFGTTGELFF; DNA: TGTGCCAGCATGGGATTTGGGACCACCGGGGAGCTGTTTTTT
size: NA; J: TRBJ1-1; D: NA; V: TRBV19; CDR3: CASSIWGYFWGPGTEAFF; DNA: TGTGCCAGTAGTATTTGGGGCTATTTCTGGGGGCCTGGCACTGAAGCTTTCTTT
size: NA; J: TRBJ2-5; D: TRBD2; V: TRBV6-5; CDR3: CASSLSGGIQETQYF; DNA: TGTGCCAGCAGCCTATCGGGGGGGATCCAAGAGACCCAGTACTTC
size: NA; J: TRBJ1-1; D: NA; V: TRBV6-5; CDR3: CASSYSSGGGTEAFF; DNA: TGTGCCAGCAGTTACTCGTCCGGGGGAGGCACTGAAGCTTTCTTT
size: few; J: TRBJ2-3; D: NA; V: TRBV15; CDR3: CATSTGLSSTDTQYF; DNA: TGTGCCACCAGCACCGGACTTTCTAGCACAGATACGCAGTATTTT
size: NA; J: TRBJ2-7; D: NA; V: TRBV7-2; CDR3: CASSGATGTYEQYF; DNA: TGTGCCTCCAGTGGGGCCACAGGAACCTACGAGCAGTACTTC
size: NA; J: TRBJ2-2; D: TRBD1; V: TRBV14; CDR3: CASSPMTGSGTGELFF; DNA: TGTGCCAGCAGCCCTATGACAGGGTCTGGCACCGGGGAGCTGTTTTTT
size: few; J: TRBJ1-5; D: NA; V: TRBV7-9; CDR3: CASSHQDQPQHF; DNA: TGTGCCAGCAGCCACCAGGATCAGCCCCAGCATTTT
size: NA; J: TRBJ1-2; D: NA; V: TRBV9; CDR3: CASSVASPSGGYTF; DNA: TGTGCCAGCAGCGTAGCCAGCCCGTCGGGTGGCTACACCTTC
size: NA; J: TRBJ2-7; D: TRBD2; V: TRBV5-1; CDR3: CASSPGGLSYEQYF; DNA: TGCGCCAGCAGCCCCGGGGGACTATCCTACGAGCAGTACTTC